This T cell receptor beta chain was sequenced for a study of T cells after yellow fever vaccination. This clonotype was seen many times. This CDR3 is 13 amino acids long. The V gene's germline CDR1 is SNHLY and CDR2 FYNNEI. Trimming removed 7 bases at V and 0 bases at J, with 9 bases between. From the 5' RACE reads, TCRdb called clonotypes with MiXCR, one entry per CDR3 protein. Among 25,000 to 30,000 distinct CDR3 sequences listed, 4% to 5% were seen once. The receptor's source is a young man who received the YFV17D yellow fever vaccine. The rearrangement joins TRBV2 to TRBJ2-5; D is uncertain. Specimen: PBMCs, either bulk or a sorted T-cell subset (CD4+, CD8+, memory, or dextramer-sorted; not recorded which), collected on the day of the yellow fever booster vaccination. CDR3 in DNA: TGTGCCAGCAATCAGCTAGACCAAGAGACCCAGTACTTC. Its protein product is CASNQLDQETQYF.